Shown below are 32 T cell receptor beta chains from a single sample sequenced in a study of shared clonotypes between healthy human individuals. Profiled with immunoSEQ multiplex PCR; TCRdb holds only in-frame clones, not every one. The table has 2 million to 2.5 million clones, approximately 95% seen once. Sequencing used naive CD4+ T cells sorted from blood. As to subset: CD45RA+ positively selected. The receptors originated from a man between 18 and 29 years old in good health.

The genes are TRBV10-3 and TRBJ2-7; D unresolved. V lost 11 bases, J lost 13 bases, and 12 bases lay in between. The CDR3 is made up of 8 amino acids. CDR1 is ENHRY and CDR2 is SYGVKD in the germline V gene. In DNA form, the CDR3 reads TGTGCCTTCCAAGCCCTCTACTTC. Its protein product is CAFQALYF.

A note on this clone: Other DNA sequences in this sample translate to the same CDR3. The chain employs TRBV18 and TRBJ2-1; no firm D call. Deletions cut 4 bases from V and 3 bases from J, with 4 bases between. CDR1 is KGHSH and CDR2 is LQKENI in the germline V gene. CDR3 size: 12 residues. The CDR3 loop reads CASSQGYNEQFF. The CDR3 bases are TGTGCCAGCTCACAGGGCTACAATGAGCAGTTCTTC.

The chain links TRBV6-5 to TRBJ1-1, with D uncertain. Trimming took off 0 bases at V and 0 bases at J, with 8 bases between the two ends. CDR3 length equals 15 residues. The germline gives CDR1 MNHEY, CDR2 SVGAGI. In DNA form, the CDR3 reads TGTGCCAGCAGTTACTCGGGCAGCATGAACACTGAAGCTTTCTTT. This sequence encodes CASSYSGSMNTEAFF.

Regarding this clone: Other DNA variants within this sample encode the same CDR3. The CDR3: CASSLGSTDTQYF. CDR3 DNA: TGTGCCAGCAGCTTGGGTAGCACAGATACGCAGTATTTT. The chain employs TRBV5-6 and TRBJ2-3; D not resolved. In germline, CDR1 is SGHDT, CDR2 YYEEEE. This CDR3 has 13 amino acids. V gave up 0 bases and J gave up 0 bases, with 2 bases separating them.

The rearrangement links TRBV19 to TRBJ1-5; D gene uncertain. Looked up from germline, CDR1 is LNHDA and CDR2 is SQIVND (reference sequence). CDR3 length equals 15 residues. The ends were cut back, 5 bases at V and 2 bases at J, with 13 bases in the middle. CDR3 amino acids: CASSPGPLGNQPQHF. In DNA form, the CDR3 reads TGTGCCAGTAGTCCGGGCCCATTGGGCAATCAGCCCCAGCATTTT.

This rearrangement joins TRBV7-6 to TRBJ1-4; D gene unclear. The ends were cut back, 0 bases at V and 0 bases at J, with 8 bases in the middle. The CDR3 sequence is 16 residues long. Germline loops: CDR1 SGHVS, CDR2 FNYEAQ. CDR3 amino acids: CASSLALGSTNEKLFF. CDR3 in DNA: TGTGCCAGCAGCTTAGCCCTCGGGTCAACTAATGAAAAACTGTTTTTT.

This clone occurred once. The genes are TRBV7-9 and TRBJ2-2; TRBD1 is a possible D gene (6 bases). Germline values: CDR1 SEHNR, CDR2 FQNEAQ (reference sequence). This CDR3 has 16 residues. The V end lost 1 base, the J end lost 4 bases, and 13 bases lay between the germline ends. The CDR3 sequence is CASSLGGTGLTGELFF. The CDR3 DNA reads TGTGCCAGCAGCTTAGGAGGTACAGGGCTCACCGGGGAGCTGTTTTTT.

The chain recombines TRBV5-1 with TRBJ2-3, with D uncertain. The CDR3 totals 13 residues. Looked up from germline, CDR1 is SGHRS and CDR2 is YFSETQ. V was pared by 4 bases and J by 4 bases, with 10 bases between. CDR3 protein: CASSLWVSDTQYF. CDR3 in DNA: TGCGCCAGCAGCCTATGGGTGTCAGATACGCAGTATTTT.

The chain couples TRBV6-5 to TRBJ1-6; TRBD1 might be the D (6 bases). Germline assignment: CDR1 MNHEY and CDR2 SVGAGI. Trimming stripped 3 bases from V and 7 bases from J, with 7 bases between. The CDR3 is 13 residues long. The chain's CDR3 is CASSYGTNSPLHF. In DNA, the CDR3 is TGTGCCAGCAGTTATGGGACAAATTCACCCCTCCACTTT.

The chain links TRBV6-6 to TRBJ2-1; either TRBD1 or TRBD2 may fit D (5 bases each). The CDR3 contains 15 residues. Trimming left V 0 bases short and J 2 bases short, with 8 bases between. CDR1 and CDR2 (germline): MNHNY, SVGAGI (reference sequence). CDR3 nucleotides: TGTGCCAGCAGTTACTCGCAGGGACCCTACAATGAGCAGTTCTTC. Amino acids: CASSYSQGPYNEQFF.

This chain joins TRBV7-2 and TRBJ2-1; possibly TRBD2 for D (5 bases). Germline CDR1 reads SGHTA; CDR2 reads FQGNSA. This CDR3 is built from 15 residues. V was clipped by 8 bases and J by 0 bases, with 14 bases between them. The CDR3 here is CASGTSGISYNEQFF. CDR3 DNA: TGTGCCAGCGGCACAAGCGGTATCTCCTACAATGAGCAGTTCTTC.

V usage is TRBV5-1 and J usage is TRBJ2-7; tentative D call: TRBD1 (6 bases). Germline CDR1 and CDR2: SGHRS and YFSETQ. V gave up 4 bases and J gave up 3 bases, with 14 bases separating them. This CDR3 is 14 amino acids long. CDR3 sequence: CASSPSGHSYEQYF. The CDR3 nucleotides are TGCGCCAGCAGCCCTTCGGGACATAGCTACGAGCAGTACTTC.

Comment on this clone: This specimen includes other DNA sequences encoding the same CDR3. The chain couples TRBV2 to TRBJ2-3; D call uncertain. Germline values: CDR1 SNHLY, CDR2 FYNNEI. Trimming shortened V by 9 bases and J by 2 bases, and 6 bases separated the two germline ends. The CDR3 is 11 amino acids. CDR3 DNA sequence: TGTGCCAGTGGTTACACAGATACGCAGTATTTT. Its translation is CASGYTDTQYF.

The chain uses TRBV28 and TRBJ2-5, with a tentative D call TRBD2 (6 bases). Germline lookup yields CDR1 MDHEN and CDR2 SYDVKM. The ends were cut back, 6 bases at V and 3 bases at J, with 20 bases in the middle. This CDR3 spans 16 amino acids. In DNA, the CDR3 is TGTGCCAGCAGCCCAACTAGCCCCGGATTGAAAGAGACCCAGTACTTC. This encodes CASSPTSPGLKETQYF.

The chain couples TRBV7-9 to TRBJ2-7, with D possibly being TRBD2 (5 bases). The CDR3 runs 15 residues. V lost 4 bases to trimming and J lost 2 bases, with 15 bases between them. The germline CDR1 and CDR2 sequences are SEHNR and FQNEAQ (reference sequence). As DNA, the CDR3 is TGTGCCAGCAGCTCTAGAGTCGGGATCACCTACGAGCAGTACTTC. This encodes CASSSRVGITYEQYF.

This clone has a single count. The rearrangement joins TRBV6-5 to TRBJ2-1; a possible D gene is TRBD1 (5 bases). From germline, CDR1 is MNHEY and CDR2 SVGAGI. CDR3 length: 12 residues. V was trimmed by 0 bases and J by 9 bases, leaving 6 bases between them. The CDR3 region has the DNA TGTGCCAGCAGTTACTCGGGGCGTGAGCAGTTCTTC. As protein: CASSYSGREQFF.

A note on this clone: Different DNA sequences within this sample yield the same CDR3. The rearrangement uses TRBV5-1 and TRBJ2-7; TRBD1 matches 7 bases. With 0 bases clipped from V and 0 bases from J, the junction kept 3 bases outside the gene matches. The germline V gene has CDR1 SGHRS and CDR2 YFSETQ. The CDR3 spans 15 residues. The CDR3 region is CASSLDRGSSYEQYF. The CDR3 DNA reads TGCGCCAGCAGCTTGGACAGGGGAAGCTCCTACGAGCAGTACTTC.

The V gene is TRBV30, the J gene TRBJ1-5, with 7 bases lining up with TRBD1. CDR3 length: 16 residues. The germline CDR1 and CDR2 sequences are GTSNPN and SVGIG (reference sequence). V lost 2 bases and J lost 4; bases outside the gene matches: 11. The CDR3 reads CAWSPSRGQLNQPQHF. As DNA, the CDR3 is TGTGCCTGGAGTCCATCTAGGGGACAGCTGAATCAGCCCCAGCATTTT.

V is TRBV7-9 and J is TRBJ1-2; D not resolved. CDR1 SEHNR and CDR2 FQNEAQ come from the germline V gene (reference sequence). V was shortened by 3 bases and J by 8 bases, with 13 bases between the two germline ends. The CDR3 sequence is 13 residues long. The CDR3 protein is CASSFGPTGGYTF. CDR3 nucleotide sequence: TGTGCCAGCAGCTTTGGCCCCACCGGCGGCTACACCTTC.

The V gene is TRBV11-2, the J gene TRBJ2-4; 8 positions match TRBD2. This CDR3 has 15 amino acids. Germline CDR1 is SGHAT and CDR2 is FQNNGV. The trim removed 3 bases at V and 0 bases at J, leaving 1 base unmatched. Here the CDR3 reads CASSLRGVAKNIQYF. The DNA for the CDR3 is TGTGCCAGCAGCTTGCGGGGGGTAGCCAAAAACATTCAGTACTTC. Full variable domain (remainder filled in from reference TRBV11-2 and TRBJ2-4): EAGVAQSPRYKIIEKRQSVAFWCNPISGHATLYWYQQILGQGPKLLIQFQNNGVVDDSQLPKDRFSAERLKGVDSTLKIQPAKLEDSAVYLCASSLRGVAKNIQYFGAGTRLSVL.

Concerning this clone: The sample carries other DNA sequences with the same CDR3. V usage is TRBV9 and J usage is TRBJ2-5; TRBD2 might be the D (5 bases). The CDR3 length is 14 residues. Germline V gene data show CDR1 as SGDLS and CDR2 as YYNGEE. V shed 4 bases and J shed 0 bases, with 10 bases lying between them. CDR3 DNA sequence: TGTGCCAGCAGCCCCACGGGGTACCAAGAGACCCAGTACTTC. Protein: CASSPTGYQETQYF.

The chain recombines TRBV10-3 with TRBJ2-3; 7 positions agree with TRBD2. This CDR3 is 20 amino acids long. Germline values: CDR1 ENHRY, CDR2 SYGVKD. V was clipped by 2 bases and J by 1 base; unmatched bases: 18. The CDR3 nucleotides read TGTGCCATCAGTGAGGCCCGCCCGCGACTACTAGCGCGCGGCACAGATACGCAGTATTTT. Protein product: CAISEARPRLLARGTDTQYF.

This clone has just one count. The chain employs TRBV2 and TRBJ1-3; TRBD1 matches 7 bases. Germline V gene sequence: CDR1 SNHLY, CDR2 FYNNEI. The CDR3 has 16 amino acids. V lost 7 bases and J lost 0; bases outside the gene matches: 9. The DNA of the CDR3 is TGTGCCAGCACCAGGGGGAAAACAACCTCTGGAAACACCATATATTTT. It codes for CASTRGKTTSGNTIYF.

The rearrangement joins TRBV28 to TRBJ2-1; TRBD1 matches at 7 bases. Per germline, CDR1 MDHEN and CDR2 SYDVKM. The trim removed 7 bases at V and 2 bases at J, leaving 5 bases unmatched. The CDR3 length is 14 residues. The CDR3, as DNA: TGTGCCAGCACCTTGAGGGGGCCCTACAATGAGCAGTTCTTC. Translating it yields CASTLRGPYNEQFF. Complete variable domain (other parts from reference TRBV28 and TRBJ2-1): DVKVTQSSRYLVKRTGEKVFLECVQDMDHENMFWYRQDPGLGLRLIYFSYDVKMKEKGDIPEGYSVSREKKERFSLILESASTNQTSMYLCASTLRGPYNEQFFGPGTRLTVL.

V and J are TRBV6-1 and TRBJ1-5, with 11 bases lining up with TRBD1. Unmatched junction bases numbered 5, after V lost 4 bases and J lost 6 bases. There are 15 residues in the CDR3. Per germline, CDR1 MNHNS and CDR2 SASEGT. The CDR3 is CASSVGQGAGQPQHF. The CDR3 nucleotides are TGTGCCAGCAGTGTCGGACAGGGGGCAGGTCAGCCCCAGCATTTT.

This chain joins TRBV25-1 and TRBJ1-2; D uncertain. CDR1 MGHDK and CDR2 SYGVNS come from the germline V gene. The V end was cut by 2 bases, the J end by 0 bases, with 13 bases between. The CDR3 consists of 16 residues. This chain's CDR3 is CASSETVWGSNYGYTF. CDR3 sequence (DNA): TGTGCCAGCAGTGAAACCGTATGGGGTTCTAACTATGGCTACACCTTC.

A single count supports this clone. The chain links TRBV5-1 to TRBJ2-7; D is undetermined. V dropped 4 bases and J dropped 6 bases, with 17 bases sitting between them. Per germline, CDR1 SGHRS and CDR2 YFSETQ. This CDR3 spans 14 amino acids. This CDR3 reads CASSPRVLIGEQYF. The CDR3 region has the DNA TGCGCCAGCAGCCCCCGAGTTCTAATCGGCGAGCAGTACTTC.

This sequence joins TRBV5-1 and TRBJ2-5; D is uncertain. The CDR3 contains 14 residues. Trimming shortened V by 4 bases and J by 5 bases, and 15 bases separated the two germline ends. The germline gives CDR1 SGHRS, CDR2 YFSETQ. The CDR3 nucleotides read TGCGCCAGCAGCCTTGAAAAGGGCCGTGAGACCCAGTACTTC. This sequence encodes CASSLEKGRETQYF.

The sample holds one count of this clone. This chain uses TRBV5-6 with TRBJ2-6; 7 nucleotides align to TRBD1. Unmatched junction bases numbered 4, after V lost 1 base and J lost 0 bases. The CDR3 spans 17 residues. The germline gives CDR1 SGHDT, CDR2 YYEEEE. The CDR3, as DNA: TGTGCCAGCAGCTTGAACAGGGGCTACTCTGGGGCCAACGTCCTGACTTTC. Protein: CASSLNRGYSGANVLTF.

V and J are TRBV4-2 and TRBJ2-5, with 7 bases identical to TRBD2. The CDR3 is made up of 14 amino acids. Germline trimming cut 3 bases from V and 5 bases from J; bases unmatched to any gene: 6. The germline CDR1 and CDR2 sequences are LGHNA and YNFKEQ. Written as DNA, the CDR3 is TGTGCCAGCAGCCAGGAGCGGGGTTTTGAGACCCAGTACTTC. This codes for CASSQERGFETQYF.

This chain connects TRBV7-2 to TRBJ2-7; D is unclear. The CDR3 loop spans 14 amino acids. Trimming removed 0 bases at V and 0 bases at J, with 6 bases between. The germline CDR1 and CDR2 sequences are SGHTA and FQGNSA. The CDR3 nucleotides read TGTGCCAGCAGCTTAGCACATTCCTCCTACGAGCAGTACTTC. This sequence encodes CASSLAHSSYEQYF.

The chain links TRBV28 to TRBJ1-5, with 9 bases that match TRBD1. This CDR3 is built from 16 residues. In germline, CDR1 is MDHEN, CDR2 SYDVKM. The V gene end was trimmed by 2 bases and the J gene end by 5 bases; junction bases not matched to a gene: 7. CDR3 in DNA: TGTGCCAGCAGTTTACACAGGGGGCGCTGGGATCAGCCCCAGCATTTT. Translated, it gives CASSLHRGRWDQPQHF.